This T cell receptor (beta chain) was found in a study of tumor and adjacent non-tumor tissue in lung cancer. The length of the CDR3 is 16 residues. Germline V gene sequence: CDR1 SGHNT, CDR2 YENEEA. No cell sorting was done before RNA was extracted from the tissue. The library came from three nested PCR rounds adapted from ARM-PCR protocols. TCRdb re-analysed the multiplex PCR reads in MiXCR, keeping a single row per CDR3 protein. The table shows roughly 81,000 distinct CDR3 sequences, with about three fifths occurring only once. Comments on this clonotype: Mismatch with germline at one junction end may stem from a read error.

The sample was lung tumor tissue. The TCR was taken from a man aged 65 to 85 with non-small cell lung cancer. This sequence joins TRBV11-3 and TRBJ1-1, with D possibly TRBD1 on 6 matching bases. The CDR3 here is CASSRSGTNMKTEALF. In DNA, the CDR3 is TGTGCCAGCAGCCGCAGCGGGACAAACATGAAGACTGAAGCTCTCTTT.